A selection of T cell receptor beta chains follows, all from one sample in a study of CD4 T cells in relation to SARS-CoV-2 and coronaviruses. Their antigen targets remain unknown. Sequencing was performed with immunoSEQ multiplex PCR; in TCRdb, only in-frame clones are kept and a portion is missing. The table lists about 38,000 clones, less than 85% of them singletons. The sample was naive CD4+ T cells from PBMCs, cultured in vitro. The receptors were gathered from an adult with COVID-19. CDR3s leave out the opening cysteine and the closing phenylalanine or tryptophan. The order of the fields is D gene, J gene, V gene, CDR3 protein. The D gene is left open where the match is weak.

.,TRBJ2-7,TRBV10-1,ASIAGIYEQY
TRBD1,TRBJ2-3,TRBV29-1,SVANLDRGTDTQY
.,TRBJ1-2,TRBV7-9,ASSSWDTNYGYT
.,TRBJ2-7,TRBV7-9,ASSSEGSHEQY
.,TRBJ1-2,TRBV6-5,ASSSRPGGYGYT
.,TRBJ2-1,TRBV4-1,ASSQENSLGDEQF
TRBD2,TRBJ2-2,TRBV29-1,SVREGRGELF
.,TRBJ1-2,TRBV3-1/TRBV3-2,ASSQSTYGYT
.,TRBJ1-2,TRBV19,ASSIIGTNYGYT
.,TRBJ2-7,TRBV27,ASSLTGTYEQY
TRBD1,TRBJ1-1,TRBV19,ASRKDRELNTEAF
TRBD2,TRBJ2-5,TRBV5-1,ASSQGLAGYTQETQY